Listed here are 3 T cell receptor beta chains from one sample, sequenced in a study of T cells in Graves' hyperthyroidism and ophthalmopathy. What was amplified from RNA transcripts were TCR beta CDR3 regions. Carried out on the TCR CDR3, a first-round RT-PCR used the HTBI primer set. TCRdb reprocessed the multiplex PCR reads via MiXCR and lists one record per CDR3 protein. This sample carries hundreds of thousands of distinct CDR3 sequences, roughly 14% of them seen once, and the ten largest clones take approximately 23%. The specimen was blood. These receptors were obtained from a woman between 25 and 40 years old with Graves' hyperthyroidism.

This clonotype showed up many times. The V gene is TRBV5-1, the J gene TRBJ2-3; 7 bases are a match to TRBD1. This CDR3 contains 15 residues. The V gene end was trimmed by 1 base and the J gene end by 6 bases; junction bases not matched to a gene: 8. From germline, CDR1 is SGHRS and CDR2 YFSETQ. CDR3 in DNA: TGCGCCAGCAGCTTGACAGGGGATCGTTCGGATACGCAGTATTTT. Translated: CASSLTGDRSDTQYF.

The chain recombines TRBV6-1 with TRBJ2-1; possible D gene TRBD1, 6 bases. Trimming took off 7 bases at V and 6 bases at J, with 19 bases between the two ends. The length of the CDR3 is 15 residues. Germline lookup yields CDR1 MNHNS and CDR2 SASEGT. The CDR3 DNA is TGTGCCAGCACGTACAGGGTCAATTATGTCAATGAGCAGTTCTTC. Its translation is CASTYRVNYVNEQFF.

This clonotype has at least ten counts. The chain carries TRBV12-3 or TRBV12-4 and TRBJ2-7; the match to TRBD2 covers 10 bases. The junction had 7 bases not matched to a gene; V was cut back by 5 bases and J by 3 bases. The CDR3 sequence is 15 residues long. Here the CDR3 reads CASSRSGRGIYEQYF. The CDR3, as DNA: TGTGCCAGCAGTCGCAGCGGGAGGGGCATCTACGAGCAGTACTTC.